The entry below gives a single T cell receptor beta chain sequence along with its context. These data originate in a study of cytomegalovirus exposure and HLA in healthy donors. About the study: Samples from HLA-typed donors yielded some 85 million unique TCRs in an early data release.

The CDR3 loop spans 15 amino acids. V shed 5 bases, J shed 0 bases, and the junction held 4 bases outside the gene matches. In germline, CDR1 is SGHVS, CDR2 FNYEAQ. Vbeta (60) and Jbeta (13) primers were used in the PCR. TCRdb keeps only in-frame clones here, not all; method: immunoSEQ multiplex PCR. The repertoire holds fewer than 200,000 clones, over 9.5% seen once, with 7.5% to 10% in the top ten. V gene TRBV7-6 combines with J gene TRBJ2-3; TRBD1 matches 8 bases. This clonotype was obtained from a man aged 45-65 years in good health and CMV-seropositive. Sample: PBMCs. The CDR3 region has the DNA TGTGCCAGCAGCCTAGGGACAGGTAGCACAGATACGCAGTATTTT. Translation: CASSLGTGSTDTQYF.